The 4 T cell receptor beta chains given below trace back to one sample, sequenced in a study of T cell responses to AZD1222 COVID-19 vaccine. Assay used: immunoSEQ multiplex PCR; TCRdb lists only in-frame clones, some missing. The sample lists some 140,000 clones, roughly 90% occurring once. The material was peripheral blood, obtained on day 0 of AZD1222 vaccination. These receptors were obtained from an adult in good health.

V is TRBV5-1 and J is TRBJ2-1, with 8 bases matching TRBD1. J gave up 6 bases and V 7 bases, and 9 bases lay outside the gene matches. The CDR3 extends over 14 amino acids. CDR1 and CDR2 from the germline V gene are SGHRS and YFSETQ. This CDR3 is CASALGQGPNEQFF. As DNA, the CDR3 is TGCGCCAGCGCGCTTGGACAGGGTCCCAATGAGCAGTTCTTC.

The chain recombines TRBV9 with TRBJ2-5; 8 bases fit TRBD1. Germline lookup yields CDR1 SGDLS and CDR2 YYNGEE. J lost 2 bases, V lost 4 bases, and 10 bases had no gene match. The CDR3 has 16 amino acids. The CDR3, as DNA: TGTGCCAGCAGCACCCGGGCAGGGGGCCTTCAAGAGACCCAGTACTTC. This encodes CASSTRAGGLQETQYF.

V usage is TRBV6-5 and J usage is TRBJ1-2; D not certain. Germline V gene data show CDR1 as MNHEY and CDR2 as SVGAGI. The germline V and J ends were trimmed by 6 bases and 6 bases, with 11 bases remaining between them. The CDR3 contains 12 residues. CDR3 loop: CASSDTDHGYTF. The CDR3 coding sequence is TGTGCCAGCAGCGACACGGACCATGGCTACACCTTC.

This clone showed up just a few times. The gene calls are TRBV12-3 or TRBV12-4 and TRBJ1-4, with D hard to call. The length of the CDR3 is 11 residues. V gave up 6 bases and J gave up 8 bases, with 7 bases separating them. CDR3 coding DNA: TGTGCCAGCAGGGGTGGGGAAAAACTGTTTTTT. This gives the protein CASRGGEKLFF.